These 26 T cell receptor beta chains were sequenced from one sample in a study of shared clonotypes between healthy human individuals. Here immunoSEQ multiplex PCR was the method, and the copy in TCRdb shows in-frame clones only, minus some. Here the sample spans more than 500,000 clones, around 96% being singletons. CD8 cells classed as naive were CD45RO-negative and positively selected for CCR7, excluding terminally differentiated effector memory CD45RA+ cells. Sequenced material: naive CD8+ T cells sorted from blood. These receptors originate from a woman aged 30 to 39 in good health.

The chain joins TRBV5-5 to TRBJ1-5; the D is unclear. V was pared by 0 bases and J by 4 bases, with 8 bases between. Germline CDR1 is SGHKS and CDR2 is YYEKEE (reference sequence). The CDR3 has 14 residues. The chain's CDR3 is CASSLGGGNQPQHF. The DNA of the CDR3 is TGTGCCAGCAGCTTGGGAGGTGGTAATCAGCCCCAGCATTTT.

This clone was observed a single time. The rearrangement joins TRBV4-1 to TRBJ2-1; 8 bases map to TRBD1. The CDR3 runs 15 residues. Germline V gene data show CDR1 as MGHRA and CDR2 as YSYEKL. V shed 4 bases and J 4 bases; nucleotides not matched to a gene: 6. The CDR3 is CASSPARTGYNEQFF. CDR3 sequence (DNA): TGCGCCAGCAGCCCAGCTCGGACAGGGTACAATGAGCAGTTCTTC.

V gene TRBV13 combines with J gene TRBJ2-7, with D maybe TRBD1 (6 bases). V was pared by 4 bases and J by 6 bases, with 10 bases between. There are 12 residues in the CDR3. CDR1 is PRHDT and CDR2 is FYEKMQ in the germline V gene (reference sequence). The CDR3 sequence is CASSSGQSEQYF. The CDR3 DNA reads as TGTGCCAGCAGCTCAGGACAGTCCGAGCAGTACTTC.

The chain uses TRBV9 and TRBJ2-7; D is unresolved. CDR1 is SGDLS, CDR2 YYNGEE, per germline. There are 10 residues in the CDR3. V was cut by 3 bases and J by 2 bases, with 0 bases left in between. CDR3 loop: CASSAYEQYF. The DNA of the CDR3 is TGTGCCAGCAGCGCCTACGAGCAGTACTTC.

The gene calls are TRBV9 and TRBJ2-7, with 13 bases matching TRBD2. The germline gives CDR1 SGDLS, CDR2 YYNGEE. With V trimmed by 4 bases and J by 1 base, 5 bases remained unmatched. The CDR3 has 16 amino acids. The CDR3 sequence: CASSPRTSGRSYEQYF. CDR3 DNA: TGTGCCAGCAGCCCCCGGACTAGCGGGAGATCCTACGAGCAGTACTTC.

The chain combines TRBV6-1 with TRBJ1-1; 7 bases line up with TRBD1. Germline CDR1 is MNHNS and CDR2 is SASEGT. This CDR3 has 13 amino acids. Germline trimming cut 4 bases from V and 7 bases from J; bases unmatched to any gene: 6. The DNA of the CDR3 is TGTGCCAGCAGTGCCCTGACAGGGCGTGAAGCTTTCTTT. Its protein product is CASSALTGREAFF.

This clone has just a few counts. The chain links TRBV12-5 to TRBJ1-1, with 7 nucleotides matching TRBD1. CDR1 and CDR2 (germline): LGHNT, FRNRAP. The V segment lost 0 bases and the J segment 4 bases; nucleotides outside the gene matches: 8. The CDR3 has 16 amino acids. CDR3 DNA sequence: TGTGCTAGTGGTTTGGTACATGGCAGGGGGGCCACTGAAGCTTTCTTT. It is translated as CASGLVHGRGATEAFF.

This chain uses TRBV28 with TRBJ2-7; 8 nucleotides agree with TRBD1. Germline V lookup: CDR1 MDHEN, CDR2 SYDVKM. The trim removed 2 bases at V and 2 bases at J, leaving 2 bases unmatched. The CDR3 contains 14 residues. The CDR3 region has the DNA TGTGCCAGCAGTTTACAGGGGGCCCCCTACGAGCAGTACTTC. It yields the protein CASSLQGAPYEQYF.

The count of this clone is one. The J gene is TRBJ2-2, the V gene TRBV9; D is uncertain. CDR3 length: 16 residues. Germline assignment: CDR1 SGDLS and CDR2 YYNGEE. Trimming removed 2 bases at V and 2 bases at J, with 13 bases between. DNA of the CDR3: TGTGCCAGCAGCGTTTATGCCGGCTACAACACCGGGGAGCTGTTTTTT. Its protein is CASSVYAGYNTGELFF. The whole variable domain, remainder taken from reference TRBV9 and TRBJ2-2, is DSGVTQTPKHLITATGQRVTLRCSPRSGDLSVYWYQQSLDQGLQFLIQYYNGEERAKGNILERFSAQQFPDLHSELNLSSLELGDSALYFCASSVYAGYNTGELFFGEGSRLTVL.

This rearrangement joins TRBV19 to TRBJ1-1; the D gene is possibly TRBD1 (6 bases). Germline V lookup: CDR1 LNHDA, CDR2 SQIVND (reference sequence). V was clipped by 8 bases and J by 0 bases, with 10 bases between them. The CDR3 totals 13 residues. The CDR3 sequence: CASADRMNTEAFF. The CDR3 DNA sequence: TGTGCCAGTGCGGACAGAATGAACACTGAAGCTTTCTTT.

A remark on this clone: Other DNA variants within this sample encode the same CDR3. CDR3 loop: CASSLLVNQPQHF. CDR3 coding DNA: TGTGCCAGCAGTTTATTGGTGAATCAGCCCCAGCATTTT. V and J are TRBV27 and TRBJ1-5; D gene ambiguous. The CDR3 is made up of 13 amino acids. The germline V gene has CDR1 MNHEY and CDR2 SMNVEV (reference sequence). V shed 1 base and J shed 4 bases, with 5 bases lying between them.

This rearrangement joins TRBV28 to TRBJ2-1; 13 nucleotides align to TRBD2. This CDR3 has 16 amino acids. The V and J ends lost 5 bases and 2 bases, in that order; junction bases with no gene match: 3. From germline, CDR1 is MDHEN and CDR2 SYDVKM. CDR3 sequence (DNA): TGTGCCAGCAGTCAAACTAGCGGGAGGGCCTACAATGAGCAGTTCTTC. Translation gives CASSQTSGRAYNEQFF. The whole variable domain, filled in from reference TRBV28 and TRBJ2-1, reads DVKVTQSSRYLVKRTGEKVFLECVQDMDHENMFWYRQDPGLGLRLIYFSYDVKMKEKGDIPEGYSVSREKKERFSLILESASTNQTSMYLCASSQTSGRAYNEQFFGPGTRLTVL.

The rearrangement uses TRBV28 and TRBJ1-5; no clear D gene. The CDR3 is 17 amino acids. CDR1 is MDHEN, CDR2 SYDVKM, per germline. Trimming left V 7 bases short and J 5 bases short, with 24 bases between. The CDR3 loop reads CASNNPPPRSTDQPQHF. The CDR3 DNA sequence: TGTGCCAGCAATAATCCCCCCCCTCGTTCCACTGATCAGCCCCAGCATTTT.

V is TRBV6-6 and J is TRBJ1-2; 7 nucleotides align to TRBD1. This CDR3 has 16 amino acids. CDR1 and CDR2 (germline): MNHNY, SVGAGI (reference sequence). The junction had 15 bases not matched to a gene; V was cut back by 6 bases and J by 5 bases. Here the CDR3 reads CASSPPGEGAPYGYTF. The CDR3 DNA follows: TGTGCCAGCAGCCCACCGGGAGAGGGGGCGCCGTATGGCTACACCTTC.

The chain has TRBV27 and TRBJ2-3, with D perhaps matching TRBD2 (7 bases). Germline V gives CDR1 MNHEY, CDR2 SMNVEV (reference sequence). Trimming pared 1 base from V and 4 bases from J, leaving 12 bases between. CDR3 size: 15 residues. CDR3 DNA: TGTGCCAGCAGTTTATATACAGGGAGGGCAGATACGCAGTATTTT. It translates to CASSLYTGRADTQYF.

The genes are TRBV9 and TRBJ2-1, with D possibly matching TRBD2 (5 bases). The CDR3 covers 15 residues. V was clipped by 5 bases and J by 5 bases, with 17 bases between them. CDR1 SGDLS and CDR2 YYNGEE come from the germline V gene. In DNA form, the CDR3 reads TGTGCCAGCAGTGATAAGGGAAGCGGTGACAATGAGCAGTTCTTC. Protein product: CASSDKGSGDNEQFF.

V usage is TRBV27 and J usage is TRBJ1-1; D is possibly TRBD1 (6 bases). This CDR3 is built from 15 residues. The germline V and J ends were trimmed by 0 bases and 7 bases, with 15 bases remaining between them. Germline V gene sequence: CDR1 MNHEY, CDR2 SMNVEV (reference sequence). The CDR3 sequence: CASSLSPFRTDEAFF. The CDR3 region has the DNA TGTGCCAGCAGTTTATCCCCCTTTCGGACAGATGAAGCTTTCTTT.

The chain couples TRBV29-1 to TRBJ2-1, with 7 bases identical to TRBD2. V was pared by 6 bases and J by 1 base, with 6 bases of the junction left unmatched. Per the germline V gene, CDR1 is SQVTM and CDR2 is ANQGSEA. This CDR3 has 14 residues. The CDR3 coding sequence is TGCAGCGTCCGTGGTAGCGGGTCCTACAATGAGCAGTTCTTC. This codes for CSVRGSGSYNEQFF.

This rearrangement joins TRBV2 to TRBJ2-1, with D hard to call. V was pared by 4 bases and J by 4 bases, with 5 bases between. Germline CDR1 is SNHLY and CDR2 is FYNNEI. There are 12 residues in the CDR3. The CDR3 spells CASSVSYNEQFF. In nucleotides, the CDR3 is TGTGCCAGCAGTGTGTCGTACAATGAGCAGTTCTTC.

The V call is TRBV27, the J call TRBJ2-3, with TRBD1 matching over 7 bases. This CDR3 region has 14 residues. Germline loops: CDR1 MNHEY, CDR2 SMNVEV (reference sequence). V gave up 5 bases and J gave up 2 bases; unmatched junction bases: 4. CDR3 DNA sequence: TGTGCCAGCAGTGACAGGGATCTCACAGATACGCAGTATTTT. Its translation: CASSDRDLTDTQYF.

This sequence joins TRBV27 and TRBJ2-7; 9 positions agree with TRBD2. This CDR3 region has 17 residues. Germline CDR1 is MNHEY and CDR2 is SMNVEV (reference sequence). Trimming at V came to 6 bases and at J to 1 base, leaving 13 bases not matched to a gene. CDR3 coding DNA: TGTGCCAGCAGGGCCCTTGCTAGCGGGAAAGAGTCCTACGAGCAGTACTTC. Protein sequence: CASRALASGKESYEQYF.

The chain joins TRBV9 to TRBJ2-7; 7 bases are a match to TRBD2. The trim removed 3 bases at V and 5 bases at J, leaving 8 bases unmatched. CDR3 length: 14 residues. Germline CDR1 reads SGDLS; CDR2 reads YYNGEE. The CDR3 coding sequence is TGTGCCAGCAGCGCCCAACCAGCGGGGCACGAGCAGTACTTC. Its protein is CASSAQPAGHEQYF.

The chain uses TRBV18 and TRBJ1-1; the D gene is possibly TRBD1 (6 bases). From germline, CDR1 is KGHSH and CDR2 LQKENI. V was pared by 4 bases and J by 4 bases, with 22 bases between. There are 17 residues in the CDR3. In DNA form, the CDR3 reads TGTGCCAGCTCACACCCGGTGCGGGGGCCAAGGGGCACTGAAGCTTTCTTT. Protein product: CASSHPVRGPRGTEAFF.

This chain connects TRBV5-4 to TRBJ2-1; TRBD1 might be the D (5 bases). CDR3 length equals 14 residues. V was shortened by 3 bases and J by 1 base, with 8 bases between the two germline ends. CDR1 is SGHNT and CDR2 is YYREEE in the germline V gene (reference sequence). Written as DNA, the CDR3 is TGTGCCAGCAGCTACGACAGATCCTACAATGAGCAGTTCTTC. Residues: CASSYDRSYNEQFF.

V and J are TRBV27 and TRBJ1-1; 10 positions match TRBD1. Germline V gene lookup returns CDR1 MNHEY and CDR2 SMNVEV (reference sequence). V gave up 5 bases and J gave up 5 bases; unmatched junction bases: 5. The CDR3 has 14 residues. For the CDR3, the DNA is TGTGCCAGCAGTCACCCGGACAGGGGGACTGAAGCTTTCTTT. It codes for CASSHPDRGTEAFF.

The chain recombines TRBV27 with TRBJ2-7; 10 bases map to TRBD1. J gave up 2 bases and V 6 bases, and 7 bases lay outside the gene matches. CDR3 length equals 15 residues. Germline CDR1 reads MNHEY; CDR2 reads SMNVEV (reference sequence). The CDR3: CASSPGTGEAYEQYF. The CDR3 bases are TGTGCCAGCAGCCCAGGGACAGGGGAGGCCTACGAGCAGTACTTC.